These 13 T cell receptor beta chains originate from one sample sequenced in a study of Graves' ophthalmopathy and Graves' hyperthyroidism. The authors amplified TCR beta CDR3 regions, and they did so from RNA transcripts for repertoire sequencing. HTBI primers were used in a first-round RT-PCR, which preceded a second-round multiplex PCR. Via MiXCR, TCRdb re-called the multiplex PCR reads, giving one row per CDR3 protein. The sample includes 200,000 to 250,000 distinct CDR3 sequences, 20% to 25% seen only once; the top ten take more than 35%. The sequencing sample was made of peripheral blood. The receptors here all came from a woman in her fifties or sixties with Graves' ophthalmopathy.

The sample holds many counts of this clonotype. The chain employs TRBV27 and TRBJ2-5, with D perhaps given as TRBD1 or TRBD2 (5 bases each). Trimming stripped 3 bases from V and 5 bases from J, with 13 bases between. Per germline, CDR1 MNHEY and CDR2 SMNVEV (reference sequence). This CDR3 is built from 14 residues. CDR3 sequence: CASSFQGTGETQYF. The CDR3 DNA reads TGTGCCAGCAGTTTTCAGGGAACGGGGGAGACCCAGTACTTC.

At least ten counts were recorded for this clonotype. The V and J genes are TRBV7-2 and TRBJ2-7; D not certain. V was pared by 9 bases and J by 4 bases, with 16 bases between. CDR1 SGHTA and CDR2 FQGNSA come from the germline V gene. This CDR3 spans 13 amino acids. This CDR3 is CASTGPGSYEQYF. The CDR3 DNA reads as TGTGCCAGTACGGGCCCTGGAAGTTACGAGCAGTACTTC. Full variable domain (remainder filled in from reference TRBV7-2 and TRBJ2-7): GAGVSQSPSNKVTEKGKDVELRCDPISGHTALYWYRQSLGQGLEFLIYFQGNSAPDKSGLPSDRFSAERTGGSVSTLTIQRTQQEDSAVYLCASTGPGSYEQYFGPGTRLTVT.

The rearrangement joins TRBV6-1 to TRBJ1-2, with a weak D call TRBD1 (6 bases). Germline CDR1 is MNHNS and CDR2 is SASEGT. CDR3 length: 13 amino acids. The V and J ends lost 5 bases and 6 bases respectively, with 13 bases between them. CDR3 DNA sequence: TGTGCCAGCAGTCCACAGGGAAATGATGGCTACACCTTC. As protein: CASSPQGNDGYTF.

This clonotype was seen repeatedly, ten times or more. This chain connects TRBV27 to TRBJ1-5; D is ambiguous. The germline V gene encodes CDR1 MNHEY and CDR2 SMNVEV (reference sequence). Trimming removed 6 bases from V and 0 bases from J, with 12 bases in between. The CDR3 has 15 residues. The CDR3 region has the DNA TGTGCCAGCAGACTCGGGTCTTATAGCAATCAGCCCCAGCATTTT. Encoded protein: CASRLGSYSNQPQHF.

The rearrangement uses TRBV6-2 or TRBV6-3 and TRBJ1-5; D remains unclear. This CDR3 has 14 residues. Germline CDR1 is MNHEY and CDR2 is SVGEGT. V gave up 2 bases and J gave up 6 bases, with 11 bases separating them. In DNA form, the CDR3 reads TGTGCCAGCAGTTACCCCGGAGGTACTCAGCCCCAGCATTTT. Translating it yields CASSYPGGTQPQHF.

The chain is built from TRBV4-3 and TRBJ2-7; 7 positions agree with TRBD1. Trimming cost V 0 bases and J 6 bases; bases outside gene matches: 2. Germline V gene data show CDR1 as LGHNA and CDR2 as YSLEER. The CDR3 has 13 amino acids. This chain's CDR3 is CASSQETGFEQYF. The DNA for the CDR3 is TGCGCCAGCAGCCAAGAGACAGGGTTCGAGCAGTACTTC.

This clonotype was detected ten times or more. V and J are TRBV10-3 and TRBJ1-1, with D perhaps TRBD1 (5 bases). CDR3 length equals 13 residues. V was clipped by 6 bases and J by 8 bases, with 16 bases between them. CDR1 ENHRY and CDR2 SYGVKD come from the germline V gene. The CDR3 loop reads CAISQLWEGEAFF. The CDR3 DNA is TGTGCCATCAGCCAACTTTGGGAGGGGGAAGCTTTCTTT.

The chain employs TRBV27 and TRBJ1-2, with D unresolved. The germline gives CDR1 MNHEY, CDR2 SMNVEV (reference sequence). This CDR3 is built from 14 residues. V gave up 6 bases and J gave up 4 bases, with 15 bases separating them. DNA for the CDR3: TGTGCCAGCAGCCCGCTCGGGGAAGTCTATGGCTACACCTTC. As protein: CASSPLGEVYGYTF.

This clonotype was counted at least ten times. The chain uses TRBV20-1 and TRBJ1-1, with 7 bases identical to TRBD1. Germline V gives CDR1 DFQATT, CDR2 SNEGSKA (reference sequence). The CDR3 covers 13 residues. The J segment lost 3 bases and the V segment lost 5 bases, leaving 6 bases of the junction unmatched. CDR3 nucleotides: TGCAGTGCTGAGGACAGGTCTGACACTGAAGCTTTCTTT. Translated: CSAEDRSDTEAFF.

This clonotype has at least ten counts. CDR3 amino acids: CAWSVRSLGEQYF. The CDR3 DNA follows: TGTGCCTGGAGTGTACGTTCCTTAGGCGAGCAGTACTTC. The chain employs TRBV30 and TRBJ2-7; D gene unclear. Trimming shortened V by 0 bases and J by 6 bases, and 12 bases separated the two germline ends. The CDR3 extends over 13 amino acids. The germline V gene encodes CDR1 GTSNPN and CDR2 SVGIG (reference sequence).

The rearrangement joins TRBV24-1 to TRBJ2-3; D uncertain. CDR3 length: 15 amino acids. Per the germline V gene, CDR1 is KGHDR and CDR2 is SFDVKD. With 11 bases removed from V and 4 bases from J, the gap between germline ends came to 21 bases. CDR3 bases: TGTGCCAGCAGCTTTGTACGGTTCAACGCAGATACGCAGTATTTT. Protein sequence: CASSFVRFNADTQYF.

This clonotype occurred many times. V and J are TRBV5-1 and TRBJ2-2; D gene unclear. This CDR3 spans 13 amino acids. V was clipped by 4 bases and J by 1 base, with 5 bases between them. Germline V lookup: CDR1 SGHRS, CDR2 YFSETQ. CDR3 sequence: CASSGGNTGELFF. CDR3 DNA: TGCGCCAGCAGCGGCGGGAACACCGGGGAGCTGTTTTTT.

This clonotype was detected ten times or more. V is TRBV6-2 or TRBV6-3 and J is TRBJ2-7; possibly TRBD1 for D (5 bases). Per germline, CDR1 MNHEY and CDR2 SVGEGT. The CDR3 extends over 12 amino acids. V was clipped by 6 bases and J by 1 base, with 7 bases between them. CDR3 nucleotides: TGTGCCAGCAGAGACAGATCCTACGAGCAGTACTTC. It encodes CASRDRSYEQYF.